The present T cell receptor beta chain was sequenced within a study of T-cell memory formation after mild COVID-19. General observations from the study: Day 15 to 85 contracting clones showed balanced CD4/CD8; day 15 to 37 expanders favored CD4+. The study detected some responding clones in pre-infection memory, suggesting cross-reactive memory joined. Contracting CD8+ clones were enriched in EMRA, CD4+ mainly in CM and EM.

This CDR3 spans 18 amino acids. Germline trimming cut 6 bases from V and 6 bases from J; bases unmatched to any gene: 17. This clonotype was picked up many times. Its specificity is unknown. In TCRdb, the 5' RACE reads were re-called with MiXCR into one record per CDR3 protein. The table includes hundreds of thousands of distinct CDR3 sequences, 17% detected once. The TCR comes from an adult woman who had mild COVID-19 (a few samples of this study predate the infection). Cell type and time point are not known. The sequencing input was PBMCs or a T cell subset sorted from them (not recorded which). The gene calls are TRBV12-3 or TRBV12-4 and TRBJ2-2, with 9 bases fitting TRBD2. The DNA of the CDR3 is TGTGCCAGCAGCCTCCCTCGCAGCGGGAGGCCGTTCGCCGGGGAGCTGTTTTTT. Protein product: CASSLPRSGRPFAGELFF.